These 22 T cell receptor beta chains originate from one sample sequenced in a study of blood T cell repertoires in COVID-19. Here immunoSEQ multiplex PCR was the method, and the copy in TCRdb shows in-frame clones only, minus some. The sample has roughly 340,000 clones, around 91% seen once; the top ten hold less than 3.5%. The sequencing sample was made of peripheral blood. The receptors shown here come from a woman aged 18-29 years who had recovered from COVID-19.

The chain combines TRBV29-1 with TRBJ1-1; 9 positions agree with TRBD1. From germline, CDR1 is SQVTM and CDR2 ANQGSEA. The J segment lost 5 bases and the V segment lost 4 bases, leaving 5 bases of the junction unmatched. The CDR3 runs 13 residues. CDR3 in amino acids: CSVVRQGVTEAFF. In DNA, the CDR3 is TGCAGCGTTGTAAGACAGGGGGTGACTGAAGCTTTCTTT.

The chain joins TRBV4-3 to TRBJ1-2; D perhaps matches TRBD1 (5 bases). Per germline, CDR1 LGHNA and CDR2 YSLEER. The CDR3 length is 12 residues. Trimming took off 1 base at V and 7 bases at J, with 7 bases between the two ends. CDR3 loop: CASSQGGSGYTF. CDR3 sequence (DNA): TGCGCCAGCAGCCAAGGGGGCAGTGGCTACACCTTC.

Comment on this clone: The junction does not match germline at one end; this may be a read error. Other nucleotide sequences in the sample specify the same CDR3. V and J are TRBV25-1 and TRBJ1-2; 9 positions match TRBD1. The CDR3 is 12 amino acids. Looked up from germline, CDR1 is MGHDK and CDR2 is SYGVNS. CDR3 residues: CASAGTGYGYTF. The CDR3 nucleotides read TGTGCCAGTGCCGGGACAGGGTATGGCTATACCTTC.

V and J are TRBV2 and TRBJ2-5; the D gene is possibly TRBD2 (6 bases). Germline CDR1 and CDR2: SNHLY and FYNNEI. The CDR3 covers 12 residues. The V and J ends lost 6 bases and 5 bases respectively, with 10 bases between them. The CDR3 loop reads CASSGSEETQYF. The CDR3 nucleotides are TGTGCCAGCAGCGGGAGTGAGGAGACCCAGTACTTC.

The CDR3, as DNA: TGTGCCAGTAGTACCCGGGACAGGGGGCCAGATACGCAGTATTTT. Its protein product is CASSTRDRGPDTQYF. The J gene is TRBJ2-3, the V gene TRBV19, with 12 bases aligning to TRBD1. Germline-derived CDR1 and CDR2 are LNHDA and SQIVND (reference sequence). The CDR3 consists of 15 residues. V trimming: 4 bases; J trimming: 4 bases; junction bases outside the gene matches: 3.

This chain joins TRBV10-3 and TRBJ2-1, with D possibly being TRBD2 (6 bases). The CDR3 totals 12 residues. The V gene lost 5 bases and the J gene lost 7 bases, with 9 bases spanning the gap. Germline V gene lookup returns CDR1 ENHRY and CDR2 SYGVKD. Here the CDR3 reads CAISIGGNEQFF. CDR3 sequence (DNA): TGTGCCATCAGTATCGGAGGGAATGAGCAGTTCTTC.

CDR3 in amino acids: CASSSSGSVWELFF. CDR3 in DNA: TGTGCCAGCAGCTCTAGCGGGAGCGTCTGGGAGCTGTTTTTT. The chain uses TRBV5-6 and TRBJ2-2; 10 positions agree with TRBD2. The CDR3 has 14 residues. CDR1 SGHDT and CDR2 YYEEEE come from the germline V gene. V was pared by 3 bases and J by 9 bases, with 5 bases of the junction left unmatched.

The rearrangement joins TRBV7-2 to TRBJ2-5, with TRBD2 identical over 8 bases. CDR3 size: 14 residues. Germline assignment: CDR1 SGHTA and CDR2 FQGNSA. The V segment lost 6 bases and the J segment 4 bases; nucleotides outside the gene matches: 7. CDR3 sequence reads: CASRIAGRRETQYF. The DNA of the CDR3 is TGTGCCAGCAGGATAGCGGGAAGGCGAGAGACCCAGTACTTC.

V is TRBV7-6 and J is TRBJ2-3; TRBD2 is a possible D gene (6 bases). CDR1 SGHVS and CDR2 FNYEAQ come from the germline V gene. The CDR3 has 15 residues. Trimming stripped 5 bases from V and 3 bases from J, with 15 bases between. The CDR3 loop is CASSPFGAGTDTQYF. CDR3 coding DNA: TGTGCCAGCAGCCCCTTCGGGGCGGGAACAGATACGCAGTATTTT.

This clone has only one observation. The chain employs TRBV7-2 and TRBJ2-7; 11 bases line up with TRBD2. The CDR3 extends over 17 amino acids. Germline V gives CDR1 SGHTA, CDR2 FQGNSA. V lost 4 bases to trimming and J lost 3 bases; unmatched junction nucleotides: 11. CDR3 coding DNA: TGTGCCAGCAGCTCAGACAGACTAGCGGGAACCCTCTACGAGCAGTACGTC. Translated: CASSSDRLAGTLYEQYV.

The genes are TRBV9 and TRBJ1-5; 7 positions match TRBD1. The CDR3 length is 14 residues. The germline V gene has CDR1 SGDLS and CDR2 YYNGEE. The V and J ends lost 2 bases and 3 bases, in that order; junction bases with no gene match: 2. CDR3 sequence reads: CASSVGTVNQPQHF. The CDR3 nucleotides are TGTGCCAGCAGCGTTGGGACAGTCAATCAGCCCCAGCATTTT.

The V and J genes are TRBV19 and TRBJ2-3; TRBD2 matches at 11 bases. With 9 bases clipped from V and 5 bases from J, the junction kept 4 bases outside the gene matches. Germline V CDR1 and CDR2: LNHDA, SQIVND (reference sequence). This CDR3 has 13 amino acids. CDR3 loop: CASSGLAGDTQYF. DNA of the CDR3: TGTGCCAGCAGCGGACTAGCGGGAGATACGCAGTATTTT.

The rearrangement links TRBV6-5 to TRBJ2-7, with TRBD1 identical over 9 bases. V was pared by 6 bases and J by 3 bases, with 6 bases of the junction left unmatched. The germline V gene encodes CDR1 MNHEY and CDR2 SVGAGI. The CDR3 sequence is 14 residues long. CDR3 DNA sequence: TGTGCCAGCAGGCCGGGACAGGGTTTCTACGAGCAGTACGTC. Its protein product is CASRPGQGFYEQYV.

V is TRBV11-3 and J is TRBJ2-5; 16 bases are shared with TRBD2. Trimming at V came to 4 bases and at J to 4 bases, leaving 12 bases not matched to a gene. The CDR3 totals 19 residues. Per germline, CDR1 SGHNT and CDR2 YENEEA. The CDR3 DNA is TGTGCCAGCAGCTCGACCACCGGGACTAGCGGGAGGGCCGCAGAGACCCAGTACTTC. Its protein is CASSSTTGTSGRAAETQYF.

The chain couples TRBV7-2 to TRBJ1-3, with a weak D call TRBD1 (6 bases). The germline gives CDR1 SGHTA, CDR2 FQGNSA. V lost 2 bases to trimming and J lost 2 bases, with 7 bases between them. CDR3 size: 14 residues. The CDR3 loop is CASSLQGTGNTIYF. In DNA, the CDR3 is TGTGCCAGCAGCTTACAGGGGACTGGAAACACCATATATTTT. Complete variable domain (other parts from reference TRBV7-2 and TRBJ1-3): GAGVSQSPSNKVTEKGKDVELRCDPISGHTALYWYRQSLGQGLEFLIYFQGNSAPDKSGLPSDRFSAERTGGSVSTLTIQRTQQEDSAVYLCASSLQGTGNTIYFGEGSWLTVV.

CDR3 bases: TGTGCCAGCAGTGAAGGGGCGCCGAGTGAAGCTTTCTTT. Residues: CASSEGAPSEAFF. The J gene is TRBJ1-1, the V gene TRBV25-1, with D perhaps TRBD1 (5 bases). CDR1 is MGHDK, CDR2 SYGVNS, per germline. The V end was cut by 2 bases, the J end by 7 bases, with 11 bases between. The CDR3 has 13 residues. The variable domain in full, completed from reference TRBV25-1 and TRBJ1-1, reads EADIYQTPRYLVIGTGKKITLECSQTMGHDKMYWYQQDPGMELHLIHYSYGVNSTEKGDLSSESTVSRIRTEHFPLTLESARPSHTSQYLCASSEGAPSEAFFGQGTRLTVV.

The chain employs TRBV19 and TRBJ1-3; perhaps TRBD1 as D (5 bases). Germline loops: CDR1 LNHDA, CDR2 SQIVND (reference sequence). Trimming removed 0 bases at V and 4 bases at J, with 13 bases between. This CDR3 spans 16 amino acids. The CDR3 reads CASSIDPQGTGNTIYF. The CDR3 DNA is TGTGCCAGTAGTATAGATCCGCAGGGTACAGGAAACACCATATATTTT.

The gene calls are TRBV11-2 and TRBJ2-3, with TRBD2 identical over 10 bases. Trimming at V came to 4 bases and at J to 9 bases, leaving 7 bases not matched to a gene. The CDR3 totals 14 residues. CDR1 is SGHAT, CDR2 FQNNGV, per germline. CDR3 region: CASSSSGRAGTQYF. The CDR3 DNA is TGTGCCAGCAGCTCCAGCGGGAGGGCCGGGACGCAGTATTTT.

The rearrangement uses TRBV24-1 and TRBJ2-1; D gene ambiguous. Between the trimmed V and J ends, which lost 0 bases and 6 bases, there was a span of 8 bases. The germline gives CDR1 KGHDR, CDR2 SFDVKD. The CDR3 totals 14 residues. CDR3 DNA: TGTGCCACCAGTGATTTGCCAGGCCTCAATGAGCAGTTCTTC. Protein sequence: CATSDLPGLNEQFF.

This clone was picked up a small number of times. The V and J genes are TRBV10-3 and TRBJ1-5; tentatively, D is TRBD1 (5 bases). The CDR3 has 14 amino acids. Trimming took 2 bases from V and 5 from J, leaving 10 bases between them. The germline V gene encodes CDR1 ENHRY and CDR2 SYGVKD. The CDR3 DNA reads TGTGCCATCAGTGAGCGGGGGGGGGATCAGCCCCAGCATTTT. It specifies CAISERGGDQPQHF.

Regarding this clone: No DNA is shown, since the ends of the CDR3 on it are uncertain; the CDR3 is the one TCRdb lists. The CDR3 region is CASSSGQGGLGETQYF. The chain carries TRBV10-1 and TRBJ2-5; the DNA was not used to check the table's D call, TRBD2. The CDR3 contains 16 residues when both ends are counted. The germline gives CDR1 WNHNN, CDR2 SYGVQD (reference sequence).

The rearrangement joins TRBV7-2 to TRBJ1-1; D is perhaps TRBD1 (5 bases). This CDR3 has 14 residues. Trimming cost V 3 bases and J 1 base, with 9 bases left between them. Germline values: CDR1 SGHTA, CDR2 FQGNSA. The CDR3 reads CASSLSDRNTEAFF. The DNA of the CDR3 is TGTGCCAGCAGCTTGAGTGACAGGAACACTGAAGCTTTCTTT.